This TCR beta chain was profiled in a study of T cell responses to AZD1222 COVID-19 vaccine. Overall study results and limits: Among the donors, most were white British and more were female, and clonal diversity was possibly underestimated.

About this clone: No antigen is known for it.

The CDR3 is 13 amino acids. From germline, CDR1 is SQVTM and CDR2 ANQGSEA. V was cut by 6 bases and J by 6 bases, with 17 bases left in between. Using immunoSEQ multiplex PCR, the repertoire was profiled, and TCRdb retains in-frame clones only, with some absent. The repertoire holds around 140,000 clones, more than 85% seen once, with over 0.85% in the top ten. The V gene is TRBV29-1, the J gene TRBJ1-1; a possible D gene is TRBD1 (5 bases). This TCR came from an adult in good health. Sequenced here: peripheral blood, sampled on day 0 of MenACWY control vaccination. The chain's CDR3 is CSVATGTGSEAFF. CDR3 in DNA: TGCAGCGTAGCGACCGGGACGGGTTCTGAAGCTTTCTTT. Full variable domain (remainder filled in from reference TRBV29-1 and TRBJ1-1): SAVISQKPSRDICQRGTSLTIQCQVDSQVTMMFWYRQQPGQSLTLIATANQGSEATYESGFVIDKFPISRPNLTFSTLTVSNMSPEDSSIYLCSVATGTGSEAFFGQGTRLTVV.